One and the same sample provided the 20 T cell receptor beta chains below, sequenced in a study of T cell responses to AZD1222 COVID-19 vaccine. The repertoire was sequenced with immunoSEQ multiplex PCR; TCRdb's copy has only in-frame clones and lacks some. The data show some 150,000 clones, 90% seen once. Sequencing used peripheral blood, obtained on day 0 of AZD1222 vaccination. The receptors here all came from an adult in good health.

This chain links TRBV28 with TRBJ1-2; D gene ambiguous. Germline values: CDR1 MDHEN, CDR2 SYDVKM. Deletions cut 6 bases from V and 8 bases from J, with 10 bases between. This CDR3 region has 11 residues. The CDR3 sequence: CASRRPGGYTF. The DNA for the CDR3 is TGTGCCAGCAGAAGGCCCGGGGGCTACACCTTC.

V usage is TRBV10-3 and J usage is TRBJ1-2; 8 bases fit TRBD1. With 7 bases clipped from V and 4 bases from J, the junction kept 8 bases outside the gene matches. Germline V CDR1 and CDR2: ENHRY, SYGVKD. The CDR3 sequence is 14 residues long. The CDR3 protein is CAITQGAVSYGYTF. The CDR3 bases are TGTGCCATCACCCAGGGGGCAGTCTCCTATGGCTACACCTTC.

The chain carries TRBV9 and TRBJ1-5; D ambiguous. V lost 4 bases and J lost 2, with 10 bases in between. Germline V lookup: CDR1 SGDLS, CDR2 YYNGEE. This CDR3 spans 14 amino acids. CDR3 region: CASSPTGGNQPQHF. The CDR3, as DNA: TGTGCCAGCAGCCCCACTGGGGGCAATCAGCCCCAGCATTTT.

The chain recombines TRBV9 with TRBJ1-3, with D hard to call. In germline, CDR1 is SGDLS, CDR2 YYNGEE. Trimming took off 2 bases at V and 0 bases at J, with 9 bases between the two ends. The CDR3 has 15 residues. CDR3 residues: CASSVTAVSGNTIYF. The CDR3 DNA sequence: TGTGCCAGCAGCGTTACGGCGGTCTCTGGAAACACCATATATTTT.

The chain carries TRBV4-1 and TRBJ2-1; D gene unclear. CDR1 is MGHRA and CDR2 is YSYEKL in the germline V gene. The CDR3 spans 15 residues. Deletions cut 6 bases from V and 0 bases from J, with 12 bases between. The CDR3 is CASSPEANSYNEQFF. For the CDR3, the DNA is TGCGCCAGCAGTCCCGAAGCGAACTCCTACAATGAGCAGTTCTTC.

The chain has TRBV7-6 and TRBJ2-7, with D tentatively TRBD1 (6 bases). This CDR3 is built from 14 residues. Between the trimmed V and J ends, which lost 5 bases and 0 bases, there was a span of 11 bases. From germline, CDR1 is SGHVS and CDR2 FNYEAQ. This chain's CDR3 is CASSPGTSSYEQYF. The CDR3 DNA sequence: TGTGCCAGCAGCCCCGGGACATCCTCCTACGAGCAGTACTTC.

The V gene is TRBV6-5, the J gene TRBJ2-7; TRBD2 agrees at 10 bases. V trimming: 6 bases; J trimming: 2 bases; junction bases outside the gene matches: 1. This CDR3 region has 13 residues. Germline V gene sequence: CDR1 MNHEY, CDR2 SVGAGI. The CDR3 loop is CASRTSGTYEQYF. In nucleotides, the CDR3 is TGTGCCAGCAGAACTAGCGGGACCTACGAGCAGTACTTC.

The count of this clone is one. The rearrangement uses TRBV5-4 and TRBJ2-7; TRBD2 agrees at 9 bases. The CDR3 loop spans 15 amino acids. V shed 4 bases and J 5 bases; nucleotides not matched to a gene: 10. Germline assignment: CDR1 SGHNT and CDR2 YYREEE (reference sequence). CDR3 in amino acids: CASSPQRGVYHEQYF. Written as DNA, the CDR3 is TGTGCCAGCAGCCCTCAGCGGGGGGTTTACCACGAGCAGTACTTC.

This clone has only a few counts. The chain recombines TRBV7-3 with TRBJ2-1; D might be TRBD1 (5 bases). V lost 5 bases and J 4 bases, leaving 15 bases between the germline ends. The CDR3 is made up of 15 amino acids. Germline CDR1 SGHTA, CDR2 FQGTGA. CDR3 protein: CASSAQGGAYNEQFF. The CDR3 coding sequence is TGTGCCAGCAGCGCCCAGGGTGGAGCGTACAATGAGCAGTTCTTC.

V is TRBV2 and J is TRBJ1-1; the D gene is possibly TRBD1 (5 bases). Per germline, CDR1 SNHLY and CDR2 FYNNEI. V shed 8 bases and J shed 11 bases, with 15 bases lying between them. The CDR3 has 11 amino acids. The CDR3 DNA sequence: TGTGCCAGCCGGGGGAAGGTAGGGGCTTTCTTT. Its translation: CASRGKVGAFF.

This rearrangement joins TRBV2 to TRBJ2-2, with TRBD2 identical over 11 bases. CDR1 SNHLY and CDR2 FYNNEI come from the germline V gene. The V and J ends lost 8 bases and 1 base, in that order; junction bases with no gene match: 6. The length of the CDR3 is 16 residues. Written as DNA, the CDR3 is TGTGCCAGCCGCCCCCTAGCGGGGGGGAACACCGGGGAGCTGTTTTTT. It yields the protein CASRPLAGGNTGELFF.

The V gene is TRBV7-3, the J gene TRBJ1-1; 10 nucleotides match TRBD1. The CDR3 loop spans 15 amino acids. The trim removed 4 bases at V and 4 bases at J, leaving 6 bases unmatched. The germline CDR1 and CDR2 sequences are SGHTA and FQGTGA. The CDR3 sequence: CASSSTGGRSTEAFF. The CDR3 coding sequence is TGTGCCAGCAGCTCGACAGGGGGCCGGAGCACTGAAGCTTTCTTT. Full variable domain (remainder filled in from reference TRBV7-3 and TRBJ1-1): GAGVSQTPSNKVTEKGKYVELRCDPISGHTALYWYRQSLGQGPEFLIYFQGTGAADDSGLPNDRFFAVRPEGSVSTLKIQRTERGDSAVYLCASSSTGGRSTEAFFGQGTRLTVV.

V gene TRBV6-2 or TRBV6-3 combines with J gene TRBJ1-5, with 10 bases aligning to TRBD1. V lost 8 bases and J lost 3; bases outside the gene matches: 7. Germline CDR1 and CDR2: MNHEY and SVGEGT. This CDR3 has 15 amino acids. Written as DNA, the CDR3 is TGTGCCAGCCGCCGGGACAGGGGATCCAATCAGCCCCAGCATTTT. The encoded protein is CASRRDRGSNQPQHF.

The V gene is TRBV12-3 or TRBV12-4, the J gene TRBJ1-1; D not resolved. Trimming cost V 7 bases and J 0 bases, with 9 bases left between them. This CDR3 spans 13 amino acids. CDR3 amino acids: CASTLQMNTEAFF. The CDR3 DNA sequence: TGTGCCAGCACCCTACAGATGAACACTGAAGCTTTCTTT.

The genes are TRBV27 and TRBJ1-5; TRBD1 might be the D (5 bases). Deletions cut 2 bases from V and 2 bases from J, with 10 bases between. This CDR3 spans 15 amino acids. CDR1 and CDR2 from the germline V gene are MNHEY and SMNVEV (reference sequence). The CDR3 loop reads CASSLMGVGNQPQHF. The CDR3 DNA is TGTGCCAGCAGTTTAATGGGGGTTGGCAATCAGCCCCAGCATTTT.

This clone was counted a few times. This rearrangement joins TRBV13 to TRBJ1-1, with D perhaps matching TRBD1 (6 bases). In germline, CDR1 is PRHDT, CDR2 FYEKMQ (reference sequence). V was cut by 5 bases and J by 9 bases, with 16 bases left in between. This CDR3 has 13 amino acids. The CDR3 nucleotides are TGTGCCAGCAGCCATAGGGGGGGGCGGCAAGCTTTCTTT. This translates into CASSHRGGRQAFF. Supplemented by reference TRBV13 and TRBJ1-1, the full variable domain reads AAGVIQSPRHLIKEKRETATLKCYPIPRHDTVYWYQQGPGQDPQFLISFYEKMQSDKGSIPDRFSAQQFSDYHSELNMSSLELGDSALYFCASSHRGGRQAFFGQGTRLTVV.

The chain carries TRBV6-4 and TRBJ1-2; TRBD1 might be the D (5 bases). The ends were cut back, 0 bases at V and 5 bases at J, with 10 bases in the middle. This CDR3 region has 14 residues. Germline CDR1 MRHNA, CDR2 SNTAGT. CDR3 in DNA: TGTGCCAGCAGTGACTCGACGCGGGGGTATGGCTACACCTTC. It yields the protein CASSDSTRGYGYTF.

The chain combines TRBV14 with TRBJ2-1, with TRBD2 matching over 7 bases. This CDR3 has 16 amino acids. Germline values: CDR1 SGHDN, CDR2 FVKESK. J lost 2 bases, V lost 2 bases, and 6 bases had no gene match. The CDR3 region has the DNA TGTGCCAGCAGCCAACAAGCGGGGACTGCCTACAATGAGCAGTTCTTC. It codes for CASSQQAGTAYNEQFF.

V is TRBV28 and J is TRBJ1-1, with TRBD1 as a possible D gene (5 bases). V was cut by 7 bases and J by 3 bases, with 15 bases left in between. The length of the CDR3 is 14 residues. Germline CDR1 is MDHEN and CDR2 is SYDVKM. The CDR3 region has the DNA TGTGCCAGCAAATGGCAGGGACTCCACACTGAAGCTTTCTTT. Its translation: CASKWQGLHTEAFF.

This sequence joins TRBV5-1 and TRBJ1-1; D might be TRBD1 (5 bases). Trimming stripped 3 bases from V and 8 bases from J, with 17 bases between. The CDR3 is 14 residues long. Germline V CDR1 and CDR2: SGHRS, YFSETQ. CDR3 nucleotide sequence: TGCGCCAGCAGCTCCGGGACGGTCTTTGGGGAAGCTTTCTTT. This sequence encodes CASSSGTVFGEAFF.